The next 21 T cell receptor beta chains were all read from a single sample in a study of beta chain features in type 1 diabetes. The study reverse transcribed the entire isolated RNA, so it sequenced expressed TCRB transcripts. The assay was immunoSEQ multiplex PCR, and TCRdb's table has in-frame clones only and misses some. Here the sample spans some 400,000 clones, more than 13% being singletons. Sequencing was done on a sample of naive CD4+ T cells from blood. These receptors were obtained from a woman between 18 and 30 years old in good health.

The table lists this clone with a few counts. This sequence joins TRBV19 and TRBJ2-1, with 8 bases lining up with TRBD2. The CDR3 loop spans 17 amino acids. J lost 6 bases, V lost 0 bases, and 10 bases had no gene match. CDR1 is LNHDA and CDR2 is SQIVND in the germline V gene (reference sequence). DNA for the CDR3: TGTGCCAGTAGTATAGATCTTCTAGCGGGTTCGGTCAATGAGCAGTTCTTC. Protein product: CASSIDLLAGSVNEQFF.

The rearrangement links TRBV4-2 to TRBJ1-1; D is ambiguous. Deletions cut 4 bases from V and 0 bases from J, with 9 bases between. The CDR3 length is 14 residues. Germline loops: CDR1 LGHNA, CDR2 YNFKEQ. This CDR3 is CASSLRGVNTEAFF. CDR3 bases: TGTGCCAGCAGCCTTAGAGGAGTGAACACTGAAGCTTTCTTT.

CDR3 protein: CASSVAGGIDTQYF. The CDR3 DNA sequence: TGTGCCAGCAGTGTGGCGGGAGGGATAGATACGCAGTATTTT. V and J are TRBV9 and TRBJ2-3; 9 bases agree with TRBD2. Germline CDR1 is SGDLS and CDR2 is YYNGEE. The V segment lost 5 bases and the J segment 5 bases; nucleotides outside the gene matches: 6. The CDR3 has 14 residues.

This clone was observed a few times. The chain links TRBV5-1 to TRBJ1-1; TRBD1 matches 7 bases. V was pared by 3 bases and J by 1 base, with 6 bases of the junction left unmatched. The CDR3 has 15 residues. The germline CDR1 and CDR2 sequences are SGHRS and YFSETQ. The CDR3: CASSSLQGPNTEAFF. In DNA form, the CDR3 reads TGCGCCAGCAGCTCACTACAGGGGCCGAACACTGAAGCTTTCTTT.

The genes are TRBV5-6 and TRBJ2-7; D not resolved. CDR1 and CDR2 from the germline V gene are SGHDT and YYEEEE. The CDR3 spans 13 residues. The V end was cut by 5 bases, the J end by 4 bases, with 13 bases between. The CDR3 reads CASRPQNDYEQYF. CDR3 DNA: TGTGCCAGCAGACCACAGAACGATTACGAGCAGTACTTC.

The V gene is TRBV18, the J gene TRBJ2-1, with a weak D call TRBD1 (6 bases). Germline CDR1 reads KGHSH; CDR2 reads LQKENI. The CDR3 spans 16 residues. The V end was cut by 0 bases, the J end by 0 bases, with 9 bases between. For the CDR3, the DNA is TGTGCCAGCTCACCACCGGACAGAAGCTCCTACAATGAGCAGTTCTTC. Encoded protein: CASSPPDRSSYNEQFF.

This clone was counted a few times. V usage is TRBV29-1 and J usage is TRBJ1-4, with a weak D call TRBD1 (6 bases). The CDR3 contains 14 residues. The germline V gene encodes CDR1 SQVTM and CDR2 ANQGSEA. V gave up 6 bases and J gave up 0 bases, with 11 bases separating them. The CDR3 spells CSVQDRATNEKLFF. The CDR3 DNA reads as TGCAGCGTACAGGACAGAGCAACTAATGAAAAACTGTTTTTT.

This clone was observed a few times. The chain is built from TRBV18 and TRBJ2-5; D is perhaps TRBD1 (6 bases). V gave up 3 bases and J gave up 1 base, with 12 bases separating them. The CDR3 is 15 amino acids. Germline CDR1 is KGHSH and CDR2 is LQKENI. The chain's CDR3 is CASSPQGTSQETQYF. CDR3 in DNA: TGTGCCAGCTCACCGCAAGGGACAAGCCAAGAGACCCAGTACTTC.

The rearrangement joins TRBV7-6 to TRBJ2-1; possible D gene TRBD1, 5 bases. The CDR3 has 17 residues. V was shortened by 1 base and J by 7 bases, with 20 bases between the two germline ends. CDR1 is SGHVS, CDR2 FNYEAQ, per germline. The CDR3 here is CASSLVDVAKAGNEQFF. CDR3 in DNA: TGTGCCAGCAGCTTAGTAGACGTAGCAAAGGCAGGGAATGAGCAGTTCTTC. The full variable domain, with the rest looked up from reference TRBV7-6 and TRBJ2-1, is GAGVSQSPRYKVTKRGQDVALRCDPISGHVSLYWYRQALGQGPEFLTYFNYEAQQDKSGLPNDRFSAERPEGSISTLTIQRTEQRDSAMYRCASSLVDVAKAGNEQFFGPGTRLTVL.

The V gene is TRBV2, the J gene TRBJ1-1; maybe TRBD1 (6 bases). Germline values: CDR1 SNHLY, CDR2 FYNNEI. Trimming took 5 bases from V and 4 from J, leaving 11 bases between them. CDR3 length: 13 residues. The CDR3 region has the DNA TGTGCCAGCAGTTACAGGGTGAGCACTGAAGCTTTCTTT. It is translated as CASSYRVSTEAFF.

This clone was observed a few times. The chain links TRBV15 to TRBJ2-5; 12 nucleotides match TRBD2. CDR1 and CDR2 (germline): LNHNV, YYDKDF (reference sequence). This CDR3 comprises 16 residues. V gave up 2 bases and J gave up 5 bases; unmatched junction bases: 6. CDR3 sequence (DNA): TGTGCCACCAGCAGATCGACTAGCGGGAGTGGGGAGACCCAGTACTTC. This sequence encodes CATSRSTSGSGETQYF.

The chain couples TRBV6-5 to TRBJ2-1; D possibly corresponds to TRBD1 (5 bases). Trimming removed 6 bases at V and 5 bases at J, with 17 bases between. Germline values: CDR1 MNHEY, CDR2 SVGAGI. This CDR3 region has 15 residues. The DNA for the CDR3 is TGTGCCAGCAGCCTCAATGGGGCACCTGACAATGAGCAGTTCTTC. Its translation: CASSLNGAPDNEQFF.

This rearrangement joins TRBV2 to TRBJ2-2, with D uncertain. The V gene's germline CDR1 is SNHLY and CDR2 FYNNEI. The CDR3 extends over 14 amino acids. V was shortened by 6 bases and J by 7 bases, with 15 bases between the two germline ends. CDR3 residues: CASRTRWLGGELFF. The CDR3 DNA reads TGTGCCAGCAGGACACGGTGGTTGGGCGGGGAGCTGTTTTTT.

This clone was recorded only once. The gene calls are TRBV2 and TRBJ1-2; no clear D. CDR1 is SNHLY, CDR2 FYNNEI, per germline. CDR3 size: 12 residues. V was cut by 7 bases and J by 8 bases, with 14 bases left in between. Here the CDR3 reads CASTERQSGYTF. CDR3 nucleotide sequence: TGTGCCAGCACTGAGAGGCAGTCGGGCTACACCTTC.

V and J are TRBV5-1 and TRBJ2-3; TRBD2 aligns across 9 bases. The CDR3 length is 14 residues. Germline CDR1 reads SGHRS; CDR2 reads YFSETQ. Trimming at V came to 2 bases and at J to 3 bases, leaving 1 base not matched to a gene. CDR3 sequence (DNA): TGCGCCAGCAGCTTTAGCGGGAGAACAGATACGCAGTATTTT. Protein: CASSFSGRTDTQYF.

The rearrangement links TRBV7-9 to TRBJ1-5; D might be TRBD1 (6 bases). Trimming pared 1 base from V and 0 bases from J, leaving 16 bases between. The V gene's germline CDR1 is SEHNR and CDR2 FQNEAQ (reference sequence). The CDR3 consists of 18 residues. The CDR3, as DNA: TGTGCCAGCAGCTTAGGGCGGACAGTTCGAAATAGCAATCAGCCCCAGCATTTT. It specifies CASSLGRTVRNSNQPQHF.

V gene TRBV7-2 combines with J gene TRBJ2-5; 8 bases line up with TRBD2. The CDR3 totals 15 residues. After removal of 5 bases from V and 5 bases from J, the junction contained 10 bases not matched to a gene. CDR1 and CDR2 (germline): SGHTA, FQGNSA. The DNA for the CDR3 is TGTGCCAGCAGCCCCAACGGGGGGGGGCTGGAGACCCAGTACTTC. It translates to CASSPNGGGLETQYF.

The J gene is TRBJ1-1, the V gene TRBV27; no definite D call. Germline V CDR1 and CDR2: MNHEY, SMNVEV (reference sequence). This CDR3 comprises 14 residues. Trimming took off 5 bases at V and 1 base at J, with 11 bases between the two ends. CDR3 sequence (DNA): TGTGCCAGCAGTCGGGAGTGGGAGAACACTGAAGCTTTCTTT. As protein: CASSREWENTEAFF.

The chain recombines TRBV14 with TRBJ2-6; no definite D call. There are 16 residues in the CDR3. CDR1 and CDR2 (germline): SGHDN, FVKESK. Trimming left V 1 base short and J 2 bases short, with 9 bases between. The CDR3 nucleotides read TGTGCCAGCAGCCAAGTGTCTAACCCTGGGGCCAACGTCCTGACTTTC. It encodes CASSQVSNPGANVLTF.

The chain's CDR3 is CASSSGAGSSYEQYF. The DNA of the CDR3 is TGTGCCAGCAGTTCTGGAGCGGGCAGCTCCTACGAGCAGTACTTC. This chain uses TRBV6-5 with TRBJ2-7, with a weak D call TRBD2 (6 bases). The CDR3 extends over 15 amino acids. Germline assignment: CDR1 MNHEY and CDR2 SVGAGI. Trimming shortened V by 4 bases and J by 0 bases, and 13 bases separated the two germline ends.

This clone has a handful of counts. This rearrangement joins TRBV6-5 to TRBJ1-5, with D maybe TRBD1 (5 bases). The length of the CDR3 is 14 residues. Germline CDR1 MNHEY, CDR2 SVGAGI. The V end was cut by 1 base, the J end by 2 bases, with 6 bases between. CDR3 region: CASSYLQGNQPQHF. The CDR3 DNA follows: TGTGCCAGCAGTTACTTACAGGGCAATCAGCCCCAGCATTTT.